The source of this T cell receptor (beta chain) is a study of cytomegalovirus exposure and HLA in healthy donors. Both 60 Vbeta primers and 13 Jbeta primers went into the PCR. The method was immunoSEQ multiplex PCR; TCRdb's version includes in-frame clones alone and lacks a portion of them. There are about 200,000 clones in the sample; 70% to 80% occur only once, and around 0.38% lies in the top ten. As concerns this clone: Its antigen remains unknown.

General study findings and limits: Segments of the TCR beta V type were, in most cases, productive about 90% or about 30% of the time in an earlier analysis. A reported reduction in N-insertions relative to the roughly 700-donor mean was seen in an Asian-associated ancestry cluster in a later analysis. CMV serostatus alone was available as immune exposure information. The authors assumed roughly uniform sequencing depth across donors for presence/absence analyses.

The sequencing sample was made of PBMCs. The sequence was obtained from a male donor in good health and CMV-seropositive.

CDR3 coding DNA: TGTGCCAGCAGCACTCAGGGGGGCCAAGGAAACACCATATATTTT. This sequence encodes CASSTQGGQGNTIYF. This rearrangement joins TRBV7-2 to TRBJ1-3, with 7 positions matching TRBD1. The V and J ends lost 5 bases and 4 bases, in that order; junction bases with no gene match: 8. The CDR3 is 15 amino acids. Looked up from germline, CDR1 is SGHTA and CDR2 is FQGNSA.